This entry is about one TCR beta chain. Its antigen remains unknown. The data were taken from a study of vaccination and CD4 T cells after COVID-19. In the study overall: The convalescents were made up of six males and four females, two of whom were Hispanic. Overlapping spike peptides of SARS-CoV-2, HCoV-NL63, HCoV-OC43 and HCoV-229E were used, and cells were stimulated with them. Study results and limitations: Clonotypes reactive to SARS-CoV-2 had a median that went up from 21 to 38, but not significantly.

The Oncomine TCR Beta short-read assay was what sequenced the DNA obtained from cultured CD4+ T cells. Each CDR3 protein is one row after TCRdb ran MiXCR on the PCR reads. The data hold around 26,000 distinct CDR3 sequences, with around half observed a single time. Germline V CDR1 and CDR2: ENHRY, SYGVKD. The CDR3 runs 15 residues. With V trimmed by 3 bases and J by 6 bases, 9 bases remained unmatched. Stated treatment: approximately nine-day PBMC culture with coronavirus spike peptide pools or control peptides (ViraFEST assay). V and J are TRBV10-3 and TRBJ2-5; 8 bases agree with TRBD2. The sequence derives from a human donor who received a COVID-19 vaccine. Material: CD4+ T cells from blood, cultured in vitro, obtained before SARS-CoV-2 vaccination. In nucleotides, the CDR3 is TGTGCCATCAGTGACGGGGGGGGATTTGAAAAGACCCAGTACTTC. Protein: CAISDGGGFEKTQYF.